A selection of T cell receptor beta chains follows, all from one sample in a study of cytomegalovirus exposure and HLA in healthy donors. The data were produced by immunoSEQ multiplex PCR, yet TCRdb's version contains in-frame clones alone and is incomplete. The sample records about 190,000 clones, roughly 88% being singletons. Specimen: PBMCs. The receptors stem from a woman aged 18-30 years in good health and CMV-seronegative. Both conserved end residues are part of each CDR3. D genes are given only for firm matches. The size field is filled for only some rows; it gives once, few, many or a size class.

clone_size j_call v_call d_call cdr3_aa cdr3_nt
- TRBJ1-2 TRBV18 - CASSPFPDSYGYTF TGTGCCAGCTCACCATTTCCGGACAGCTATGGCTACACCTTC
- TRBJ2-2 TRBV4-2 - CASSQNPGTNTGELFF TGTGCCAGCAGCCAGAATCCGGGGACGAACACCGGGGAGCTGTTTTTT
- TRBJ1-2 TRBV7-9 - CASSFSLTGVGGYTF TGTGCCAGCAGCTTTTCTTTGACAGGCGTAGGCGGCTACACCTTC
- TRBJ2-7 TRBV6-1 TRBD1 CASSMTAGTVGEQYF TGTGCCAGCAGTATGACAGCCGGGACAGTGGGCGAGCAGTACTTC
- TRBJ2-2 TRBV12-5 TRBD2 CASAPLTSGFFGELFF TGTGCTAGTGCCCCTTTGACTAGCGGGTTTTTCGGGGAGCTGTTTTTT
few TRBJ1-1 TRBV5-1 - CASSLYRDPGGTEAFF TGCGCCAGCAGCTTATACAGGGACCCCGGAGGCACTGAAGCTTTCTTT
- TRBJ1-2 TRBV20-1 - CSARQSPPDTF TGCAGTGCTAGACAGTCCCCTCCCGACACCTTC
- TRBJ1-5 TRBV7-8 - CASSLQSTGTYQPQHF TGTGCCAGCAGCTTACAATCTACAGGGACATATCAGCCCCAGCATTTT
few TRBJ2-2 TRBV10-3 - CAIRRSTGELFF TGTGCCATCAGGAGGAGTACCGGGGAGCTGTTTTTT
- TRBJ2-5 TRBV27 - CASSPGSDLETQYF TGTGCCAGCAGCCCAGGATCGGATCTCGAGACCCAGTACTTC
once TRBJ1-5 TRBV6-6 TRBD1 CASSDPTGAVQPQHF TGTGCCAGCAGTGATCCAACAGGGGCCGTTCAGCCCCAGCATTTT
- TRBJ1-2 TRBV7-2 - CASSLLGGGHGYTF TGTGCCAGCAGCTTACTGGGAGGGGGTCATGGCTACACCTTC
- TRBJ1-2 TRBV7-9 TRBD1 CASSFYPGQGIDTF TGTGCCAGCAGCTTTTATCCGGGACAGGGGATCGACACCTTC
- TRBJ2-1 TRBV7-3 - CASSLTRGKYNEQFF TGTGCCAGCAGCCTCACGAGAGGCAAATACAATGAGCAGTTCTTC
- TRBJ1-2 TRBV19 - CASSISGRVNYGYTF TGTGCCAGTAGTATCTCGGGCAGGGTTAACTATGGCTACACCTTC
- TRBJ1-5 TRBV2 TRBD1 CASTGGDQPQHF TGTGCCAGCACAGGGGGCGATCAGCCCCAGCATTTT
- TRBJ1-2 TRBV6-5 TRBD1 CASSPTGRYGYTF TGTGCCAGCAGTCCGACAGGGCGGTATGGCTACACCTTC
- TRBJ1-5 TRBV30 TRBD1 CAWSGPGTGNQPQHF TGTGCCTGGAGTGGACCCGGGACAGGGAACCAGCCCCAGCATTTT
- TRBJ2-1 TRBV19 - CASTGSGYNEQFF TGTGCCAGTACAGGGTCAGGGTACAATGAGCAGTTCTTC
- TRBJ2-4 TRBV18 - CASSNGGENIQYF TGTGCCAGCTCAAACGGCGGCGAAAACATTCAGTACTTC
once TRBJ1-2 TRBV9 TRBD1 CASSAGQGANYGYTF TGTGCCAGCAGCGCCGGACAGGGAGCGAACTATGGCTACACCTTC
- TRBJ1-2 TRBV9 TRBD1 CASSAGGQGRNGYTF TGTGCCAGCAGCGCTGGGGGACAGGGGCGGAATGGCTACACCTTC
- TRBJ2-7 TRBV7-8 TRBD1 CASSRPPEGQKYEQYF TGTGCCAGCAGCCGACCACCTGAGGGACAGAAATACGAGCAGTACTTC
- TRBJ2-3 TRBV5-1 - CASSLRRVTDTQYF TGCGCCAGCAGCTTGAGGAGAGTGACAGATACGCAGTATTTT
- TRBJ1-1 TRBV28 TRBD1 CASSPYRGRNTEAFF TGTGCCAGCAGTCCCTACAGGGGGCGGAACACTGAAGCTTTCTTT
- TRBJ2-1 TRBV25-1 - CASSESIRVNEQFF TGTGCCAGCAGTGAATCTATCAGGGTTAATGAGCAGTTCTTC
- TRBJ1-2 TRBV5-1 TRBD1 CASSRGQGGGYTF TGCGCCAGCAGCCGTGGACAGGGAGGTGGCTACACCTTC
- TRBJ2-3 TRBV7-9 - CASSLETAKIGTQYF TGTGCCAGCAGCTTAGAGACAGCCAAGATAGGTACGCAGTATTTT
- TRBJ1-1 TRBV19 - CASQRAGPMNTEAFF TGTGCCAGCCAACGGGCAGGGCCCATGAACACTGAAGCTTTCTTT
once TRBJ1-2 TRBV5-4 TRBD1 CASSPGRGQGARDYTF TGTGCCAGCAGCCCCGGCCGGGGACAGGGGGCCAGAGACTACACCTTC
- TRBJ2-7 TRBV27 TRBD2 CASSTGGVTYEQYF TGTGCCAGCAGTACCGGGGGGGTTACCTACGAGCAGTACTTC
- TRBJ2-7 TRBV5-6 TRBD2 CASSQLAGVSPYF TGTGCCAGCAGCCAACTAGCGGGAGTTAGCCCGTACTTC
- TRBJ2-3 TRBV4-1 - CASSPEGRAAVF TGCGCCAGCAGCCCGGAGGGTCGAGCGGCTGTTTTC
- TRBJ2-2 TRBV10-3 - CAISESNRVYANTGELFF TGTGCCATCAGTGAGTCTAACAGGGTGTACGCGAACACCGGGGAGCTGTTTTTT
- TRBJ2-7 TRBV15 TRBD1 CATSRAGGQASYEQYF TGTGCCACCAGCAGAGCCGGGGGACAGGCGTCCTACGAGCAGTACTTC
- TRBJ2-1 TRBV7-2 - CASSSGGEQFF TGTGCCAGCAGCTCCGGTGGTGAGCAGTTCTTC
- TRBJ2-7 TRBV7-9 TRBD2 CASSSSSGGLYEQYF TGTGCCAGCAGCTCATCTAGCGGGGGGCTCTACGAGCAGTACTTC
- TRBJ2-7 TRBV5-1 - CASSLVGRAYEQYF TGCGCCAGCAGCTTGGTTGGGAGAGCCTACGAGCAGTACTTC
- TRBJ2-5 TRBV4-1 - CASSPPLGAQETQYF TGCGCCAGCAGCCCTCCCCTCGGTGCACAAGAGACCCAGTACTTC
- TRBJ1-2 TRBV6-5 - CASSYRGGYGYTF TGTGCCAGCAGTTACAGGGGGGGCTATGGCTACACCTTC
- TRBJ1-1 TRBV6-1 - CASSELNFQGGTEAFF TGTGCCAGCAGTGAACTAAACTTCCAAGGGGGCACTGAAGCTTTCTTT
once TRBJ1-2 TRBV6-6 - CASRRAGGENYGYTF TGTGCCAGCAGACGGGCCGGGGGGGAGAACTATGGCTACACCTTC
- TRBJ2-5 TRBV6-1 - CAGRAGTKQETQYF TGTGCCGGGAGGGCAGGGACAAAACAAGAGACCCAGTACTTC
- TRBJ2-7 TRBV4-1 - CASSQDEKGHRLYEQYF TGCGCCAGCAGCCAAGATGAGAAGGGACACCGACTCTACGAGCAGTACTTC
- TRBJ1-5 TRBV19 TRBD1 CATHPDRDSNQPQHF TGTGCCACCCATCCGGACAGGGATAGCAATCAGCCCCAGCATTTT
- TRBJ2-2 TRBV5-5 TRBD2 CASSHFGLVPGELFF TGTGCCAGCAGCCATTTCGGACTAGTGCCCGGGGAGCTGTTTTTT
once TRBJ1-6 TRBV30 - CAWSQGQTNSPLHF TGTGCCTGGAGTCAAGGACAGACCAATTCACCCCTCCACTTT
- TRBJ2-7 TRBV19 TRBD1 CASSRQGSYEQYF TGTGCCAGTAGTAGACAGGGGTCCTACGAGCAGTACTTC
few TRBJ2-1 TRBV11-3 TRBD2 CASGTSPYNEQFF TGTGCCAGCGGGACTAGTCCCTACAATGAGCAGTTCTTC
- TRBJ1-3 TRBV4-1 - CASKTQLYSGNTIYF TGCGCCAGCAAAACCCAGTTGTACTCTGGAAACACCATATATTTT
- TRBJ2-5 TRBV14 TRBD2 CASSQLAGIQETQYF TGTGCCAGCAGCCAACTAGCGGGGATTCAAGAGACCCAGTACTTC
- TRBJ2-5 TRBV4-1 TRBD1 CASSQEGQYQETQYF TGCGCCAGCAGCCAAGAGGGACAGTACCAAGAGACCCAGTACTTC
- TRBJ2-1 TRBV11-3 - CASSLAGISNEQFF TGTGCCAGCAGCCTGGCCGGGATTTCCAATGAGCAGTTCTTC
- TRBJ1-6 TRBV7-5 - CVRSPEGAGNSPLHF TGTGTCAGAAGCCCCGAGGGGGCAGGAAATTCACCCCTCCACTTT
few TRBJ2-7 TRBV30 TRBD1 CAWSGGQGYEQYF TGTGCCTGGAGTGGGGGACAGGGCTACGAGCAGTACTTC
- TRBJ2-7 TRBV29-1 TRBD2 CSVRSRAGGPDEQYF TGCAGCGTCCGAAGTAGGGCGGGAGGGCCCGACGAGCAGTACTTC
- TRBJ2-5 TRBV27 - CASSKGAEKTQYF TGTGCCAGCAGCAAAGGGGCAGAAAAGACCCAGTACTTC
- TRBJ2-7 TRBV5-1 TRBD2 CASQLAGGYEQYF TGCGCCAGTCAACTAGCGGGGGGCTACGAGCAGTACTTC
- TRBJ1-2 TRBV10-3 - CAISELRDDYGYTF TGTGCCATCAGTGAATTGAGGGATGACTATGGCTACACCTTC